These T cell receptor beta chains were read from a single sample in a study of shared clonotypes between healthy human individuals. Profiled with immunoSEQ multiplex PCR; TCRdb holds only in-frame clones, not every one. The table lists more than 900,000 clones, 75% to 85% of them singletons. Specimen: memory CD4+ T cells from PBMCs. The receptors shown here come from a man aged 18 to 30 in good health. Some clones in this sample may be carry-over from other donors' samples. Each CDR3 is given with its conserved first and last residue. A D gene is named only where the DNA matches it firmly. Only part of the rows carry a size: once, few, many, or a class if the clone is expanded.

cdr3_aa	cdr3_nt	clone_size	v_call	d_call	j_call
CASSLSDYSGNIQYF	TGTGCCAGCAGCCTTAGCGACTACTCGGGAAACATTCAGTACTTC	.	TRBV11-2	.	TRBJ2-4
CASSLAGGRAIGELFF	TGCGCCAGCAGCTTGGCGGGCGGGAGGGCCATCGGGGAGCTGTTTTTT	.	TRBV5-1	TRBD2	TRBJ2-2
CASSLYPGTSGNTIYF	TGTGCCAGCAGTTTGTACCCCGGGACATCTGGAAACACCATATATTTT	.	TRBV28	.	TRBJ1-3
CASSWTLGGRGARAEQYF	TGCGCCAGCAGCTGGACCCTCGGCGGCAGGGGGGCAAGGGCCGAGCAGTACTTC	few	TRBV5-1	.	TRBJ2-7
CASHSARQNNYEQYF	TGCGCCAGCCATTCCGCTCGCCAAAATAACTACGAGCAGTACTTC	.	TRBV10-2	.	TRBJ2-7
CASSSTGGSEAFF	TGTGCCAGCAGCTCTACAGGGGGCTCTGAAGCTTTCTTT	few	TRBV5-4	TRBD1	TRBJ1-1
CASSDGEGALAESYEQYF	TGTGCCAGCAGTGACGGCGAAGGTGCCCTAGCGGAATCCTACGAGCAGTACTTC	.	TRBV2	TRBD2	TRBJ2-7
CASSQGGSDEQYF	TGTGCCAGCAGCCAAGGTGGGAGCGACGAGCAGTACTTC	few	TRBV28	.	TRBJ2-7
CASSELAGARQYF	TGTGCCAGCAGTGAACTAGCGGGAGCGAGGCAGTACTTC	.	TRBV6-1	TRBD2	TRBJ2-7
CSVISWDHLPYTEAFF	TGCAGCGTTATAAGCTGGGACCACCTCCCCTACACTGAAGCTTTCTTT	.	TRBV29-1	.	TRBJ1-1
CATSRGTGRNSPLHF	TGTGCCACCAGCAGAGGGACAGGGCGTAATTCACCCCTCCACTTT	.	TRBV15	TRBD1	TRBJ1-6
CASSVSVGQPASGNTIYF	TGTGCCAGCAGCGTATCCGTGGGACAGCCGGCCTCTGGAAACACCATATATTTT	.	TRBV9	TRBD1	TRBJ1-3
CASSLVRGSTGGNTIYF	TGTGCCAGCAGCTTAGTACGCGGTAGCACCGGTGGAAACACCATATATTTT	.	TRBV11-3	.	TRBJ1-3
CASSFISGRSAGELFF	TGTGCCAGCAGTTTTATTTCCGGACGATCGGCCGGGGAGCTGTTTTTT	.	TRBV27	.	TRBJ2-2
CASRRQGTDTQYF	TGTGCCAGCAGGCGACAGGGCACAGATACGCAGTATTTT	.	TRBV6-1	.	TRBJ2-3
CASSPSSLGGDQYF	TGTGCCAGCAGTCCCTCAAGCTTGGGGGGAGATCAGTACTTC	.	TRBV27	.	TRBJ2-7
CASSDLAGGYEQYF	TGCGCCAGCAGCGACCTAGCGGGAGGCTACGAGCAGTACTTC	.	TRBV5-1	TRBD2	TRBJ2-7
CASSDRQGGYEQYF	TGCGCCAGCAGCGACCGACAGGGGGGGTACGAGCAGTACTTC	few	TRBV5-1	TRBD1	TRBJ2-7
CASSPQPDSLRNTIYF	TGTGCCAGCTCACCACAACCGGACAGTTTGCGAAACACCATATATTTT	.	TRBV18	.	TRBJ1-3
CASSPLQGTGGTDTQYF	TGCGCCAGCAGCCCCCTACAGGGAACAGGGGGAACAGATACGCAGTATTTT	.	TRBV4-1	TRBD1	TRBJ2-3
CASSLSLAGSYNEQFF	TGCGCCAGCAGCTTAAGTCTAGCGGGCTCCTACAATGAGCAGTTCTTC	once	TRBV5-1	TRBD2	TRBJ2-1
CASSLEFQGRYEQYF	TGTGCCAGCAGCTTAGAGTTCCAGGGGAGGTACGAGCAGTACTTC	.	TRBV11-2	.	TRBJ2-7
CASSPPGGNNEQYF	TGTGCCAGCAGCCCTCCGGGAGGGAACAACGAGCAGTACTTC	.	TRBV6-5	TRBD2	TRBJ2-7
CASSQRQGRHF	TGTGCCAGCAGCCAACGACAGGGTCGACACTTC	.	TRBV4-2	TRBD1	TRBJ1-2
CASSRPAPILYGYTF	TGTGCCAGCAGCCGTCCGGCCCCCATTCTCTATGGCTACACCTTC	few	TRBV28	.	TRBJ1-2
CASSLKQDTEAFF	TGCGCCAGCAGCTTGAAGCAGGACACTGAAGCTTTCTTT	.	TRBV5-1	.	TRBJ1-1
CASSLGQSGQETQYF	TGCGCCAGCAGCTTGGGACAGAGCGGACAAGAGACCCAGTACTTC	.	TRBV5-1	.	TRBJ2-5
CASSQAGAPYEQYF	TGTGCCAGCAGTCAAGCCGGCGCACCCTACGAGCAGTACTTC	.	TRBV6-1	.	TRBJ2-7
CASSLRQGSNYGYTF	TGTGCCAGCAGCTTACGGCAGGGGTCTAACTATGGCTACACCTTC	.	TRBV7-9	.	TRBJ1-2